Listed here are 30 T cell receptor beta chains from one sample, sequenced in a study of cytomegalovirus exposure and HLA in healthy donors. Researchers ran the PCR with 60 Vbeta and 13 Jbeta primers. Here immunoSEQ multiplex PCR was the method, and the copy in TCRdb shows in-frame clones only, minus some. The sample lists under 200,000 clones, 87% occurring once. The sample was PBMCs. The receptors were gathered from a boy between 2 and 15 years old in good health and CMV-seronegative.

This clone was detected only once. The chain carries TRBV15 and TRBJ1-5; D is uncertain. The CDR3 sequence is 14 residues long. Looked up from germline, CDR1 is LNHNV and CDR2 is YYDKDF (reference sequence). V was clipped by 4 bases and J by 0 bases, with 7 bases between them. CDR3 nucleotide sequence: TGTGCCACCAGCAACGGGTATAGCAATCAGCCCCAGCATTTT. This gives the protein CATSNGYSNQPQHF.

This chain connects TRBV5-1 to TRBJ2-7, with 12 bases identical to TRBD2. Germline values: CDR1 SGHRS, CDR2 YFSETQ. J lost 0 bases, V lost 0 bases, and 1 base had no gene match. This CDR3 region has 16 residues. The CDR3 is CASSLGLAGDSYEQYF. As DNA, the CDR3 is TGCGCCAGCAGCTTGGGACTAGCGGGGGACTCCTACGAGCAGTACTTC.

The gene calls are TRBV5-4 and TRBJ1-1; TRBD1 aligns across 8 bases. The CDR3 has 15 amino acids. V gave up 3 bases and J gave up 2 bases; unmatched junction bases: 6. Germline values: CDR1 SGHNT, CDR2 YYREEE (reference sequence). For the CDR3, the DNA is TGTGCCAGCAGCTCAAAAGACAGGGGCAACACTGAAGCTTTCTTT. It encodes CASSSKDRGNTEAFF.

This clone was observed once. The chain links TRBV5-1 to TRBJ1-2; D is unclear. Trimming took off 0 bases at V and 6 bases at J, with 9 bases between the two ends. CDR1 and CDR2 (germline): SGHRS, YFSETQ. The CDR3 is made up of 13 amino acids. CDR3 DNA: TGCGCCAGCAGCTTGGGATTGTCAGATGGCTACACCTTC. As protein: CASSLGLSDGYTF. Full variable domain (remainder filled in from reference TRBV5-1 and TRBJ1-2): KAGVTQTPRYLIKTRGQQVTLSCSPISGHRSVSWYQQTPGQGLQFLFEYFSETQRNKGNFPGRFSGRQFSNSRSEMNVSTLELGDSALYLCASSLGLSDGYTFGSGTRLTVV.

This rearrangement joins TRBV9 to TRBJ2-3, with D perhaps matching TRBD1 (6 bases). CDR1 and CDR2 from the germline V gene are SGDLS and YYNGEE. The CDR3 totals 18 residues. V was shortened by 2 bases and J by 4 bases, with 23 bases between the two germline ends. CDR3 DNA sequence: TGTGCCAGCAGCGTTTCGGAGAGTGACAGGCGAGGCGCAGATACGCAGTATTTT. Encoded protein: CASSVSESDRRGADTQYF.

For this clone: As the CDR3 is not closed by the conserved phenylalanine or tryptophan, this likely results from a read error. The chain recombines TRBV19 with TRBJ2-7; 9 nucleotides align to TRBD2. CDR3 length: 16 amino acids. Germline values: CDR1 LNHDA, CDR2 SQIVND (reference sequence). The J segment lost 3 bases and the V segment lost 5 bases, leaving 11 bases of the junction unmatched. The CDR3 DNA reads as TGTGCCAGTAGTGCATCCCTAGCGGGGACCAACTACGAGCAGTACTCC. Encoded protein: CASSASLAGTNYEQYS.

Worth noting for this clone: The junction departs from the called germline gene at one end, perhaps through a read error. This CDR3 reads CAGSLLAGNSPLHF. The DNA of the CDR3 is TGTGCCGGCAGTTTATTGGCAGGAAATTCACCCCTCCACTTT. The chain is built from TRBV27 and TRBJ1-6; the D is unclear. The CDR3 consists of 14 residues. Germline V gene lookup returns CDR1 MNHEY and CDR2 SMNVEV (reference sequence).

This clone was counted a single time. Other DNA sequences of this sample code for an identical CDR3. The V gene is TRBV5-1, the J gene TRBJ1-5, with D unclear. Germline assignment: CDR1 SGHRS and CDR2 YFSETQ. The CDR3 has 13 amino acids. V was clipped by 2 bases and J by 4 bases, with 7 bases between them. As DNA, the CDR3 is TGCGCCAGCAGCTTCAGAGGTAATCAGCCCCAGCATTTT. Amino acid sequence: CASSFRGNQPQHF.

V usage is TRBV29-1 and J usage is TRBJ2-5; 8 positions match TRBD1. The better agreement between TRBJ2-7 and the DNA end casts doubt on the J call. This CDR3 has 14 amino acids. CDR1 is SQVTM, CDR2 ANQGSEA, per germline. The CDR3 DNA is TGCAGCGTTGAAGGGCAACAGGGGGGTGGCGAGCAGTACTTC. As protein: CSVEGQQGGGEQYF.

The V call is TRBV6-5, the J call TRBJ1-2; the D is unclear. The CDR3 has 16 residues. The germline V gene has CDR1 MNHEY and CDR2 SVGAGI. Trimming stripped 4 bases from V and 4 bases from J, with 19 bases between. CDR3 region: CASSLKRPPPGYGYTF. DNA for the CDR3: TGTGCCAGCAGTTTGAAGCGGCCGCCTCCTGGCTATGGCTACACCTTC.

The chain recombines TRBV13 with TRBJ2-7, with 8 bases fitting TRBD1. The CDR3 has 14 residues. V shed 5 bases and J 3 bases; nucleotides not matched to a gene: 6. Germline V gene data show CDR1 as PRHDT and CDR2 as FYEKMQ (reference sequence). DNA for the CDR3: TGTGCCAGCAGCCCATCCGGACAGGGCTACGAGCAGTACTTC. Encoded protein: CASSPSGQGYEQYF.

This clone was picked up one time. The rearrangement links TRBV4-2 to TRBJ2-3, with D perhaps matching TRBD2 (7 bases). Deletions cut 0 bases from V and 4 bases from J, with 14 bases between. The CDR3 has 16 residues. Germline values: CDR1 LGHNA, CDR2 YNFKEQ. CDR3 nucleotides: TGTGCCAGCAGCCAAGATCGGGGGGCCCAACCAGATACGCAGTATTTT. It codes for CASSQDRGAQPDTQYF.

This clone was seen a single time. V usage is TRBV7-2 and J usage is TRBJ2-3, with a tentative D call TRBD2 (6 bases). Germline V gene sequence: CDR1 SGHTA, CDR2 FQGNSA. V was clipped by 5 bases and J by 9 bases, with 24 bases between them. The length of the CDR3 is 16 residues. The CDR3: CASSPGLVPPYSTQYF. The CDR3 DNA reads TGTGCCAGCAGCCCGGGACTGGTACCACCCTACAGCACGCAGTATTTT.

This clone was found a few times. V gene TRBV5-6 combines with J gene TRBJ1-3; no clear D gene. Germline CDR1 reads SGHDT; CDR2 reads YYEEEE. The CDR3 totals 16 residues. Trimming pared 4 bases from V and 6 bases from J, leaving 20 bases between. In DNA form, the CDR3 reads TGTGCCAGCAGCCTTAAAGTCTTGGGTGAGGAAAACACCATATATTTT. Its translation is CASSLKVLGEENTIYF. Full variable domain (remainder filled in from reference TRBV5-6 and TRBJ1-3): DAGVTQSPTHLIKTRGQQVTLRCSPKSGHDTVSWYQQALGQGPQFIFQYYEEEERQRGNFPDRFSGHQFPNYSSELNVNALLLGDSALYLCASSLKVLGEENTIYFGEGSWLTVV.

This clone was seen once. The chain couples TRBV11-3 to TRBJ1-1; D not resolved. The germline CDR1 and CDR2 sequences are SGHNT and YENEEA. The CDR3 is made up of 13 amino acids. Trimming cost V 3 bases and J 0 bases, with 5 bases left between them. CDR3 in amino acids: CASSFEMNTEAFF. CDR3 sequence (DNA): TGTGCCAGCAGCTTCGAGATGAACACTGAAGCTTTCTTT.

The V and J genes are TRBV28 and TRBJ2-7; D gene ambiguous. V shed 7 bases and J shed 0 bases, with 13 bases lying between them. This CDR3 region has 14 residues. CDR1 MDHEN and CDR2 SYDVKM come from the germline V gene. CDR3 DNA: TGTGCCAGCAAGGTGGGCACGAGCTCCTACGAGCAGTACTTC. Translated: CASKVGTSSYEQYF. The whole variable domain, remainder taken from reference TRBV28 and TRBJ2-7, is DVKVTQSSRYLVKRTGEKVFLECVQDMDHENMFWYRQDPGLGLRLIYFSYDVKMKEKGDIPEGYSVSREKKERFSLILESASTNQTSMYLCASKVGTSSYEQYFGPGTRLTVT.

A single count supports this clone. This chain's CDR3 is CASSLVAGGGYEQYF. The CDR3, as DNA: TGTGCCAGCAGCTTAGTGGCAGGGGGAGGCTACGAGCAGTACTTC. The chain uses TRBV11-1 and TRBJ2-7; tentative D call: TRBD1 (7 bases). Germline V gene sequence: CDR1 SGHAT, CDR2 FQDESV (reference sequence). V shed 1 base and J shed 3 bases, with 13 bases lying between them. The CDR3 spans 15 residues.

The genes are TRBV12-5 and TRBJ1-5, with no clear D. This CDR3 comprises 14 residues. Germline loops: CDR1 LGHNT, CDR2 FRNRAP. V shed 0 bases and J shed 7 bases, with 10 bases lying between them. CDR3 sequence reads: CASGLVPLRQPQHF. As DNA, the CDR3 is TGTGCTAGTGGTTTGGTACCTTTGCGGCAGCCCCAGCATTTT.

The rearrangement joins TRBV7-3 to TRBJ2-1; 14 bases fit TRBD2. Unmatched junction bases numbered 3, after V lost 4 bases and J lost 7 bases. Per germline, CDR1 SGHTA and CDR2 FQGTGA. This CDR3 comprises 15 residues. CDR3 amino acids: CASSSRTSGRNEQFF. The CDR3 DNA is TGTGCCAGCAGCTCGAGGACTAGCGGGAGGAATGAGCAGTTCTTC.

The chain's CDR3 is CSAIIKAGSDGYTF. CDR3 nucleotide sequence: TGCAGCGCTATAATAAAGGCAGGGTCGGATGGCTACACCTTC. This chain links TRBV29-1 with TRBJ1-2; a possible D gene is TRBD1 (5 bases). CDR3 size: 14 residues. Trimming left V 7 bases short and J 6 bases short, with 21 bases between. Looked up from germline, CDR1 is SQVTM and CDR2 is ANQGSEA.

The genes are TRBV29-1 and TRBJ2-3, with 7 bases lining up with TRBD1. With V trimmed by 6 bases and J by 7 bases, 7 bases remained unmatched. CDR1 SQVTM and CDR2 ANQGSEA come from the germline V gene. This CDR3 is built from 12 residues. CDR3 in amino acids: CSVAGGSHTQYF. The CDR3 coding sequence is TGCAGCGTCGCAGGGGGTAGTCATACGCAGTATTTT.

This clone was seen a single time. The DNA of the CDR3 is TGTGCCAGCATTTCAGGGGCGCGTGGAAACACCATATATTTT. Its protein is CASISGARGNTIYF. The V gene is TRBV28, the J gene TRBJ1-3, with D possibly matching TRBD1 (6 bases). The CDR3 sequence is 14 residues long. Looked up from germline, CDR1 is MDHEN and CDR2 is SYDVKM. V lost 7 bases, J lost 3 bases, and 13 bases lay in between.

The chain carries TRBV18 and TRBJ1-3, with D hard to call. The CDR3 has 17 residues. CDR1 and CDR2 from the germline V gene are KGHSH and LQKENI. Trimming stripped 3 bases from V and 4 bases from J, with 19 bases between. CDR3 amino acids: CASSPIPEGAEGNTIYF. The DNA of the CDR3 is TGTGCCAGCTCACCTATCCCCGAGGGCGCGGAAGGAAACACCATATATTTT.

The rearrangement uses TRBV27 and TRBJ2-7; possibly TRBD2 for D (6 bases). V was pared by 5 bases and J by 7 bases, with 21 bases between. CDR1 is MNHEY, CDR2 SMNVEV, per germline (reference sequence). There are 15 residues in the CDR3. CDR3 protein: CASSLAGTPSQEQYF. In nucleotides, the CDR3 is TGTGCCAGCAGTCTAGCCGGGACTCCTAGCCAAGAGCAGTACTTC.

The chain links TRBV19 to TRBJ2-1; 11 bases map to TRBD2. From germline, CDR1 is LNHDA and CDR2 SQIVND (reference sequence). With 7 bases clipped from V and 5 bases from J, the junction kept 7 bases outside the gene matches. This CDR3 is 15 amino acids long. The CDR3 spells CASTRLAGFDNEQFF. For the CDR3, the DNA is TGTGCCAGTACCAGACTAGCGGGATTCGACAATGAGCAGTTCTTC.

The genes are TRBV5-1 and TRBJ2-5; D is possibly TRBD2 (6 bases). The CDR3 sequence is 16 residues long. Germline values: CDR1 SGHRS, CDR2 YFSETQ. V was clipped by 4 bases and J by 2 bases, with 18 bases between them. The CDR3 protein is CASSRTTSLGQETQYF. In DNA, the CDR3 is TGCGCCAGCAGCCGTACGACTAGTCTGGGGCAAGAGACCCAGTACTTC. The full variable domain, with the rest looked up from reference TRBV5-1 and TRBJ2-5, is KAGVTQTPRYLIKTRGQQVTLSCSPISGHRSVSWYQQTPGQGLQFLFEYFSETQRNKGNFPGRFSGRQFSNSRSEMNVSTLELGDSALYLCASSRTTSLGQETQYFGPGTRLLVL.

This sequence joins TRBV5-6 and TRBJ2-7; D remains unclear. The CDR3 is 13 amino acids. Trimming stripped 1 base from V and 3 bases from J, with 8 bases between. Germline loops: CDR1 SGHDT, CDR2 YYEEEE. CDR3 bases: TGTGCCAGCAGCTTGTATGTAGACTACGAGCAGTACTTC. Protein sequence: CASSLYVDYEQYF.

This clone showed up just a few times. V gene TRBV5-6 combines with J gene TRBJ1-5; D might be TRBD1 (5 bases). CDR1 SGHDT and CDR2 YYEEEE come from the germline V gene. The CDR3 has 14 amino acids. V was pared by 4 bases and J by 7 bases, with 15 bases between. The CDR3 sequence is CASSPWRGRQPQHF. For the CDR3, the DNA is TGTGCCAGCAGCCCTTGGAGGGGTAGGCAGCCCCAGCATTTT.

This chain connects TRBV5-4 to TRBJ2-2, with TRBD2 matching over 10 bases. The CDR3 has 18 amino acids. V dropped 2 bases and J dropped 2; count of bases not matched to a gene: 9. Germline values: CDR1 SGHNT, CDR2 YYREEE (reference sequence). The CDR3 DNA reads TGTGCCAGCAGCTTAAAGCTAGCGGGGGACCTAAACACCGGGGAGCTGTTTTTT. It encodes CASSLKLAGDLNTGELFF.

CDR3 nucleotides: TGTGCCAGCAGTCCAACAGGGGTGCGTGGCTACACCTTC. Translating gives CASSPTGVRGYTF. V usage is TRBV7-8 and J usage is TRBJ1-2; 7 nucleotides agree with TRBD1. CDR1 is SGHVS, CDR2 FQNEAQ, per germline. V trimming: 6 bases; J trimming: 7 bases; junction bases outside the gene matches: 8. This CDR3 region has 13 residues.